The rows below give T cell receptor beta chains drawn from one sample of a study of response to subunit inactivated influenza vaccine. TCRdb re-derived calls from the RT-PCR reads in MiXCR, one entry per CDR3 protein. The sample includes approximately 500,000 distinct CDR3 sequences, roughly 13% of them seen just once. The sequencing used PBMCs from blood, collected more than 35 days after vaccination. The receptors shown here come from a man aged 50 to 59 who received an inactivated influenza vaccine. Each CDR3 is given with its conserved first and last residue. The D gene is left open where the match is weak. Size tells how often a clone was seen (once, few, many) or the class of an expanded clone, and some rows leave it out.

CDR3nt: TGCAGTGCTAGAGATAGGCTAGCGGGAAACACCGGGGAGCTGTTTTTT
CDR3aa: CSARDRLAGNTGELFF
d_gene: TRBD2
v_gene: TRBV20-1
abundance: many
j_gene: TRBJ2-2

CDR3nt: TGTGCCATCAGGGGAGGGAACGAGCAGTACTTC
CDR3aa: CAIRGGNEQYF
d_gene: TRBD2
v_gene: TRBV10-3
abundance: many
j_gene: TRBJ2-7

CDR3nt: TGTGCCAGCAGCTTACAGCGGCGCGCGGGAGAGCAGTACTTC
CDR3aa: CASSLQRRAGEQYF
d_gene: -
v_gene: TRBV7-8
abundance: few
j_gene: TRBJ2-7

CDR3nt: TGCAGTGCTAGAGTGGGACAGGGTGTTGGCTACACCTTC
CDR3aa: CSARVGQGVGYTF
d_gene: TRBD1
v_gene: TRBV20-1
abundance: few
j_gene: TRBJ1-2

CDR3nt: TGTGCCAGCAGCCAAGCGGAATTTGGGAGCTCTGGGGCCAACGTCCTGACTTTC
CDR3aa: CASSQAEFGSSGANVLTF
d_gene: -
v_gene: TRBV4-2
abundance: -
j_gene: TRBJ2-6

CDR3nt: TGTGCCAGCAGCTTGGACAGGGGGACACCCGGACAGTACTTC
CDR3aa: CASSLDRGTPGQYF
d_gene: TRBD1
v_gene: TRBV13
abundance: few
j_gene: TRBJ2-7

CDR3nt: TGCGCCAGCAGCTCATCGGGACTAGCGGGCAAGAACAATGAGCAGTTCTTC
CDR3aa: CASSSSGLAGKNNEQFF
d_gene: TRBD2
v_gene: TRBV5-1
abundance: few
j_gene: TRBJ2-1

CDR3nt: TGCGCCAGCAGCTTGCGCCCCTGGACTAGCGGGGTAGAGAAAGCCGGGGAGCTGTTTTTT
CDR3aa: CASSLRPWTSGVEKAGELFF
d_gene: TRBD2
v_gene: TRBV5-1
abundance: few
j_gene: TRBJ2-2

CDR3nt: TGTGCCAGCAGGGGACTTTCTGCCGATGAGCAGTTCTTC
CDR3aa: CASRGLSADEQFF
d_gene: -
v_gene: TRBV6-2/TRBV6-3
abundance: few
j_gene: TRBJ2-1

CDR3nt: TGCAGTGCTAGAAACCCAGGGGTAGAGACCCAGTACTTC
CDR3aa: CSARNPGVETQYF
d_gene: -
v_gene: TRBV20-1
abundance: few
j_gene: TRBJ2-5

CDR3nt: TGCGCCAGCAGCCAAACTCTAGCGGAGAACTACAATGAGCAGTTCTTC
CDR3aa: CASSQTLAENYNEQFF
d_gene: TRBD2
v_gene: TRBV4-3
abundance: many
j_gene: TRBJ2-1

CDR3nt: TGTGCCAGCAGAACACAGGGGGCTGCCACAGATACGCAGTATTTT
CDR3aa: CASRTQGAATDTQYF
d_gene: TRBD1
v_gene: TRBV6-1
abundance: -
j_gene: TRBJ2-3

CDR3nt: TGTGCCAGCAGTCTAGCGGGGCGGGCAGATACGCAGTATTTT
CDR3aa: CASSLAGRADTQYF
d_gene: TRBD2
v_gene: TRBV12-3/TRBV12-4
abundance: -
j_gene: TRBJ2-3

CDR3nt: TGTGCCAGCAGTGGGCTCGGACGCACGAATTCACCCCTCCACTTT
CDR3aa: CASSGLGRTNSPLHF
d_gene: -
v_gene: TRBV6-2/TRBV6-3
abundance: few
j_gene: TRBJ1-6

CDR3nt: TGTGCCAGCACCGCAGGGGTCACTCCTCAGCCCCAGCATTTT
CDR3aa: CASTAGVTPQPQHF
d_gene: -
v_gene: TRBV7-8
abundance: few
j_gene: TRBJ1-5

CDR3nt: TGTGCCAGCAGGGGGGCGAGTACCTACGAGCAGTACTTC
CDR3aa: CASRGASTYEQYF
d_gene: -
v_gene: TRBV25-1
abundance: -
j_gene: TRBJ2-7

CDR3nt: TGTGCCAGCAGGCCAGGCAGCAATCAGCCCCAGCATTTT
CDR3aa: CASRPGSNQPQHF
d_gene: -
v_gene: TRBV6-6
abundance: -
j_gene: TRBJ1-5

CDR3nt: TGTGCCACCAGTGGCCCCGGGACAGGGAAAGAGACCCAGTACTTC
CDR3aa: CATSGPGTGKETQYF
d_gene: TRBD1
v_gene: TRBV24-1
abundance: -
j_gene: TRBJ2-5

CDR3nt: TGCGCCAGCAGCTCGGTTTACCAAGAGACCCAGTACTTC
CDR3aa: CASSSVYQETQYF
d_gene: -
v_gene: TRBV5-1
abundance: few
j_gene: TRBJ2-5

CDR3nt: TGTGCCAGCAGCCCTAGCTCTGGGGACAGTTCACCCCTCCACTTT
CDR3aa: CASSPSSGDSSPLHF
d_gene: TRBD1
v_gene: TRBV7-6
abundance: few
j_gene: TRBJ1-6

CDR3nt: TGCGCCAGCAGCCAAGTGCTAGCGGGGGATGAGCAGTTCTTC
CDR3aa: CASSQVLAGDEQFF
d_gene: TRBD2
v_gene: TRBV4-1
abundance: -
j_gene: TRBJ2-1

CDR3nt: TGTGCCAGCAGCTTAGGCCCAAGGGGATCCTACGAGCAGTACTTC
CDR3aa: CASSLGPRGSYEQYF
d_gene: -
v_gene: TRBV7-9
abundance: -
j_gene: TRBJ2-7

CDR3nt: TGTGCCAGCAGTAGAGGGACGCCGGGGACCCAGTACTTC
CDR3aa: CASSRGTPGTQYF
d_gene: -
v_gene: TRBV25-1
abundance: few
j_gene: TRBJ2-5

CDR3nt: TGCAGCGTTGGGCAGGGAGCGAACACTGAAGCTTTCTTT
CDR3aa: CSVGQGANTEAFF
d_gene: -
v_gene: TRBV29-1
abundance: many
j_gene: TRBJ1-1

CDR3nt: TGTGCCAGCAGTAGACAGGAGGGGATCCGAGAGACCCAGTACTTC
CDR3aa: CASSRQEGIRETQYF
d_gene: -
v_gene: TRBV12-3/TRBV12-4
abundance: many
j_gene: TRBJ2-5

CDR3nt: TGTGCCAGCAGTGAAAGGGACAATGAGCAGTTCTTC
CDR3aa: CASSERDNEQFF
d_gene: -
v_gene: TRBV6-1
abundance: few
j_gene: TRBJ2-1

CDR3nt: TGTGCCAGCAGCGCCGACACCCAGCCCCAGCATTTT
CDR3aa: CASSADTQPQHF
d_gene: -
v_gene: TRBV7-8
abundance: -
j_gene: TRBJ1-5

CDR3nt: TGTGCCACCAGCAGAGATCGGGGAGTTCTAGCCAAAAACATTCAGTACTTC
CDR3aa: CATSRDRGVLAKNIQYF
d_gene: -
v_gene: TRBV15
abundance: many
j_gene: TRBJ2-4

CDR3nt: TGTGCCAGCAGCCCCGCGGGGGGAAGCTATGGCTACACCTTC
CDR3aa: CASSPAGGSYGYTF
d_gene: -
v_gene: TRBV5-6
abundance: -
j_gene: TRBJ1-2

CDR3nt: TGCGCCAGCAGCTTTGACAGGGGCGGAGGAGATACGCAGTATTTT
CDR3aa: CASSFDRGGGDTQYF
d_gene: TRBD1
v_gene: TRBV5-1
abundance: -
j_gene: TRBJ2-3

CDR3nt: TGTGCCATCAGTGCTGGACTAGTTCCCCACGAGCAGTACTTC
CDR3aa: CAISAGLVPHEQYF
d_gene: TRBD2
v_gene: TRBV10-3
abundance: -
j_gene: TRBJ2-7

CDR3nt: TGTGCCAGCAGTTACTCGTGGGCGGCCTCGACTGAAGCTTTCTTT
CDR3aa: CASSYSWAASTEAFF
d_gene: -
v_gene: TRBV6-2/TRBV6-3
abundance: -
j_gene: TRBJ1-1

CDR3nt: TGTGCCAGCAGTTCCCCCGGGACTTCCCAGCATTTT
CDR3aa: CASSSPGTSQHF
d_gene: -
v_gene: TRBV12-3/TRBV12-4
abundance: many
j_gene: TRBJ1-5

CDR3nt: TGTGCCAGTAGTATTCGAGAGGCCAATGAGCAGTTCTTC
CDR3aa: CASSIREANEQFF
d_gene: -
v_gene: TRBV19
abundance: -
j_gene: TRBJ2-1

CDR3nt: TGTGCCAGCAGCCCCCGAAGACGGTTGCCAGGCTGGGATACGCAGTATTTT
CDR3aa: CASSPRRRLPGWDTQYF
d_gene: -
v_gene: TRBV7-2
abundance: -
j_gene: TRBJ2-3

CDR3nt: TGCGCCAGCAGCCAAGAGGGCAGGGGGAACTACGAGCAGTACTTC
CDR3aa: CASSQEGRGNYEQYF
d_gene: TRBD1
v_gene: TRBV4-3
abundance: -
j_gene: TRBJ2-7

CDR3nt: TGTGCCATCAGGGGACTAGCGGCCCCAGATACGCAGTATTTT
CDR3aa: CAIRGLAAPDTQYF
d_gene: TRBD2
v_gene: TRBV10-3
abundance: few
j_gene: TRBJ2-3

CDR3nt: TGTGCCAGCAGACCTACACGCGGGGGGAGCCGGATAAATGAGCAGTTCTTC
CDR3aa: CASRPTRGGSRINEQFF
d_gene: TRBD2
v_gene: TRBV7-9
abundance: many
j_gene: TRBJ2-1

CDR3nt: TGTGCCAGCAGTTCCCCCCTGATGAGGGTAGCCACTGAAGCTTTCTTT
CDR3aa: CASSSPLMRVATEAFF
d_gene: -
v_gene: TRBV6-5
abundance: few
j_gene: TRBJ1-1

CDR3nt: TGTGCCAGCAGCTCCCGGACAGGCACAGATACGCAGTATTTT
CDR3aa: CASSSRTGTDTQYF
d_gene: -
v_gene: TRBV7-2
abundance: few
j_gene: TRBJ2-3

CDR3nt: TGCAGCGTGAGGGACAGGGGGAGGGTCACTGAAGCTTTCTTT
CDR3aa: CSVRDRGRVTEAFF
d_gene: TRBD1
v_gene: TRBV29-1
abundance: few
j_gene: TRBJ1-1

CDR3nt: TGTGCCAGCAGTTTAGTCCAGGGGTACACTGAAGCTTTCTTT
CDR3aa: CASSLVQGYTEAFF
d_gene: -
v_gene: TRBV28
abundance: -
j_gene: TRBJ1-1